These 27 T cell receptor beta chains were all obtained from the same sample, sequenced in a study of cytomegalovirus exposure and HLA in healthy donors. 60 Vbeta and 13 Jbeta primers were used in PCR. TCRdb keeps only in-frame clones here, not all; method: immunoSEQ multiplex PCR. Among 100,000 or so clones, roughly three fifths were seen once, and the ten largest hold about 4.3%. Material for sequencing was PBMCs. These receptors were taken from a human donor in good health.

V usage is TRBV18 and J usage is TRBJ2-6; the D gene is possibly TRBD1 (5 bases). The CDR3 spans 15 residues. Trimming stripped 3 bases from V and 1 base from J, with 7 bases between. Looked up from germline, CDR1 is KGHSH and CDR2 is LQKENI. The CDR3 loop reads CASSPGQSGANVLTF. DNA of the CDR3: TGTGCCAGCTCACCCGGACAATCTGGGGCCAACGTCCTGACTTTC. The complete variable domain, with remaining parts taken from reference TRBV18 and TRBJ2-6, reads NAGVMQNPRHLVRRRGQEARLRCSPMKGHSHVYWYRQLPEEGLKFMVYLQKENIIDESGMPKERFSAEFPKEGPSILRIQQVVRGDSAAYFCASSPGQSGANVLTFGAGSRLTVL.

The V call is TRBV4-1, the J call TRBJ2-2; D ambiguous. This CDR3 is 14 amino acids long. Between the trimmed V and J ends, which lost 1 base and 1 base, there was a span of 4 bases. Germline loops: CDR1 MGHRA, CDR2 YSYEKL. CDR3 in DNA: TGCGCCAGCAGCCAAGGACAGAACACCGGGGAGCTGTTTTTT. This gives the protein CASSQGQNTGELFF.

The gene calls are TRBV7-6 and TRBJ2-7, with 10 bases lining up with TRBD1. The CDR3 length is 14 residues. CDR1 and CDR2 from the germline V gene are SGHVS and FNYEAQ. The junction had 2 bases not matched to a gene; V was cut back by 4 bases and J by 2 bases. The CDR3 loop is CASSSGQGTYEQYF. CDR3 DNA: TGTGCCAGCAGCTCGGGACAGGGGACCTACGAGCAGTACTTC.

This clone has just one count. This chain connects TRBV19 to TRBJ1-2, with 12 bases lining up with TRBD1. The CDR3 length is 16 residues. Germline V lookup: CDR1 LNHDA, CDR2 SQIVND (reference sequence). The V gene end was trimmed by 8 bases and the J gene end by 4 bases; junction bases not matched to a gene: 11. The CDR3 loop reads CASHYLGTGGLYGYTF. Written as DNA, the CDR3 is TGTGCCAGTCACTACCTAGGGACAGGGGGCCTCTATGGCTACACCTTC.

This clone was detected a few times. The V call is TRBV10-3, the J call TRBJ2-7, with a possible D match to TRBD1 (5 bases). In germline, CDR1 is ENHRY, CDR2 SYGVKD. V gave up 5 bases and J gave up 7 bases, with 9 bases separating them. The CDR3 has 11 residues. The CDR3: CAISRGGEQYF. The CDR3, as DNA: TGTGCCATCAGTAGGGGCGGAGAGCAGTACTTC.

V is TRBV7-6 and J is TRBJ1-4, with 8 positions matching TRBD1. The germline V gene has CDR1 SGHVS and CDR2 FNYEAQ. The CDR3 sequence is 14 residues long. With V trimmed by 5 bases and J by 8 bases, 7 bases remained unmatched. The CDR3 region has the DNA TGTGCCAGCAGCCCGAGGACAGGGAGAGAAAAACTGTTTTTT. Protein: CASSPRTGREKLFF.

This clone has just a few counts. The chain combines TRBV6-5 with TRBJ1-2, with TRBD1 matching 10 bases. J gave up 7 bases and V 7 bases, and 6 bases lay outside the gene matches. This CDR3 region has 13 residues. Germline assignment: CDR1 MNHEY and CDR2 SVGAGI. The DNA for the CDR3 is TGTGCCAGCACCGACAGGGGGCTCGGTGGCTACACCTTC. It specifies CASTDRGLGGYTF.

The V gene is TRBV27, the J gene TRBJ2-7, with D uncertain. Germline V lookup: CDR1 MNHEY, CDR2 SMNVEV (reference sequence). Trimming pared 3 bases from V and 3 bases from J, leaving 9 bases between. CDR3 length: 13 amino acids. The CDR3 coding sequence is TGTGCCAGCAGTTTGCAGGATGACTACGAGCAGTACTTC. This codes for CASSLQDDYEQYF.

The chain links TRBV19 to TRBJ2-2; 12 bases line up with TRBD2. The J segment lost 0 bases and the V segment lost 7 bases, leaving 6 bases of the junction unmatched. The V gene's germline CDR1 is LNHDA and CDR2 SQIVND (reference sequence). This CDR3 is 17 amino acids long. The CDR3 coding sequence is TGTGCCAGTACTCGACTAGCGGGAGTCCCGAACACCGGGGAGCTGTTTTTT. Residues: CASTRLAGVPNTGELFF.

The chain employs TRBV23-1 and TRBJ2-1, with 12 bases that match TRBD2. TRBV23-1 is treated as an ORF (open reading frame) with a function not yet certain. J was trimmed by 4 bases and V by 8 bases; bases with no gene match: 3. The CDR3 loop spans 14 amino acids. The CDR3 is CASLGLAGYNEQFF. The DNA of the CDR3 is TGCGCCAGCTTAGGACTAGCGGGATACAATGAGCAGTTCTTC.

This clone has only one observation. The chain links TRBV2 to TRBJ2-7; TRBD1 aligns across 9 bases. CDR1 and CDR2 from the germline V gene are SNHLY and FYNNEI. The CDR3 is 13 amino acids. Unmatched junction bases numbered 7, after V lost 9 bases and J lost 4 bases. CDR3 sequence (DNA): TGTGCCAGTATCGCGGGACAGGGTTACGAGCAGTACTTC. Residues: CASIAGQGYEQYF.

The chain carries TRBV19 and TRBJ1-5; no definite D call. Germline values: CDR1 LNHDA, CDR2 SQIVND (reference sequence). The V end lost 5 bases, the J end lost 4 bases, and 12 bases lay between the germline ends. The length of the CDR3 is 14 residues. The CDR3 DNA is TGTGCCAGTAGTGAGAGGGCGGATAATCAGCCCCAGCATTTT. It codes for CASSERADNQPQHF.

This clone turned up a few times. The chain has TRBV6-6 and TRBJ1-3; TRBD1 is a possible D gene (5 bases). Germline-derived CDR1 and CDR2 are MNHNY and SVGAGI (reference sequence). V shed 6 bases and J shed 4 bases, with 16 bases lying between them. This CDR3 has 15 amino acids. CDR3 coding DNA: TGTGCCAGCAGCCCCCCGGGGGGAGGAGGAAACACCATATATTTT. Residues: CASSPPGGGGNTIYF.

A few counts support this clone. The rearrangement uses TRBV18 and TRBJ2-3, with 15 bases matching TRBD2. The junction had 5 bases not matched to a gene; V was cut back by 4 bases and J by 3 bases. Germline-derived CDR1 and CDR2 are KGHSH and LQKENI. The CDR3 sequence is 17 residues long. As DNA, the CDR3 is TGTGCCAGCTCACGGACTAGCGGGAGGGCCCGAACAGATACGCAGTATTTT. This translates into CASSRTSGRARTDTQYF.

The chain couples TRBV28 to TRBJ1-5, with D unclear. V lost 4 bases and J lost 6, with 4 bases in between. The length of the CDR3 is 11 residues. Germline CDR1 MDHEN, CDR2 SYDVKM. The DNA for the CDR3 is TGTGCCAGCAGTTCACTTCAGCCCCAGCATTTT. The encoded protein is CASSSLQPQHF.

The J gene is TRBJ2-1, the V gene TRBV11-3, with a possible D match to TRBD2 (6 bases). V lost 5 bases to trimming and J lost 0 bases, with 11 bases between them. The CDR3 has 15 amino acids. Germline CDR1 reads SGHNT; CDR2 reads YENEEA. The CDR3 sequence is CASSGGTDSYNEQFF. The CDR3 DNA follows: TGTGCCAGCAGCGGGGGGACCGACTCCTACAATGAGCAGTTCTTC.

J is TRBJ2-1 and V is TRBV9, with 9 positions matching TRBD2. This CDR3 has 15 residues. Germline V gives CDR1 SGDLS, CDR2 YYNGEE. J was trimmed by 6 bases and V by 5 bases; bases with no gene match: 9. For the CDR3, the DNA is TGTGCCAGCAGTGCAGGGACTAGCTGGTTCAATGAGCAGTTCTTC. It encodes CASSAGTSWFNEQFF.

The rearrangement joins TRBV2 to TRBJ2-7; TRBD2 agrees at 8 bases. The CDR3 is 14 residues long. CDR1 and CDR2 from the germline V gene are SNHLY and FYNNEI. The V and J ends lost 6 bases and 3 bases, in that order; junction bases with no gene match: 7. CDR3 DNA sequence: TGTGCCAGCAGGGGACTAGTGATGAGCTACGAGCAGTACTTC. Translating gives CASRGLVMSYEQYF.

This chain joins TRBV29-1 and TRBJ1-6; 9 bases are shared with TRBD1. CDR1 and CDR2 (germline): SQVTM, ANQGSEA. The CDR3 is made up of 15 amino acids. Trimming at V came to 5 bases and at J to 10 bases, leaving 12 bases not matched to a gene. Here the CDR3 DNA reads TGCAGCGTTTTCAACCCCGGGACAGGGAACTCACCCCTCCACTTT. This codes for CSVFNPGTGNSPLHF.

This sequence joins TRBV2 and TRBJ2-1; 7 positions match TRBD1. Losses at the gene ends were 1 base for V and 4 bases for J; bases not matched to a gene: 4. Germline V CDR1 and CDR2: SNHLY, FYNNEI. CDR3 length: 15 amino acids. The DNA for the CDR3 is TGTGCCAGCAGTGAAGACAAACAGGGGTACAATGAGCAGTTCTTC. Translation: CASSEDKQGYNEQFF.

This chain uses TRBV7-2 with TRBJ1-2; D is undetermined. Trimming took 1 base from V and 1 from J, leaving 7 bases between them. The CDR3 contains 14 residues. Germline V gene sequence: CDR1 SGHTA, CDR2 FQGNSA. The CDR3 DNA follows: TGTGCCAGCAGCTTAGATAACTATAACTATGGCTACACCTTC. Translation gives CASSLDNYNYGYTF.

The chain links TRBV18 to TRBJ2-7; 8 bases agree with TRBD1. The germline V gene encodes CDR1 KGHSH and CDR2 LQKENI. V trimming: 2 bases; J trimming: 2 bases; junction bases outside the gene matches: 8. CDR3 length: 16 amino acids. CDR3 DNA sequence: TGTGCCAGCTCACCAAGGGTCGTGGACAGGGCCTACGAGCAGTACTTC. Protein: CASSPRVVDRAYEQYF.

The rearrangement uses TRBV6-1 and TRBJ2-7, with TRBD1 identical over 10 bases. Trimming took 6 bases from V and 4 from J; bases not matched to a gene: 6. Per the germline V gene, CDR1 is MNHNS and CDR2 is SASEGT. The CDR3 is 14 amino acids. The CDR3 reads CASSQTGGGYEQYF. The CDR3 DNA reads as TGTGCCAGCAGCCAGACAGGGGGCGGGTACGAGCAGTACTTC.

This clone was counted a single time. V and J are TRBV4-1 and TRBJ1-1; 11 positions match TRBD1. This CDR3 has 18 residues. The V segment lost 2 bases and the J segment 0 bases; nucleotides outside the gene matches: 8. The germline V gene encodes CDR1 MGHRA and CDR2 YSYEKL. CDR3 in amino acids: CASSQIRTGGFMNTEAFF. The CDR3 DNA sequence: TGCGCCAGCAGCCAAATTCGGACAGGGGGCTTCATGAACACTGAAGCTTTCTTT.

This clone was counted only a few times. The gene calls are TRBV6-4 and TRBJ2-2, with 7 bases identical to TRBD2. CDR3 length: 14 amino acids. The germline CDR1 and CDR2 sequences are MRHNA and SNTAGT. After removal of 2 bases from V and 3 bases from J, the junction contained 0 bases not matched to a gene. The CDR3 reads CASSDGRDTGELFF. In DNA, the CDR3 is TGTGCCAGCAGTGACGGGAGGGACACCGGGGAGCTGTTTTTT.

The J gene is TRBJ2-7, the V gene TRBV28; 9 positions agree with TRBD2. The CDR3 has 15 residues. V dropped 6 bases and J dropped 6; count of bases not matched to a gene: 12. Germline V gene data show CDR1 as MDHEN and CDR2 as SYDVKM. Written as DNA, the CDR3 is TGTGCCAGCAGCCTTAGCGGGAGCGGATTGGGCGAGCAGTACTTC. This encodes CASSLSGSGLGEQYF.

This clone has a single count. The genes are TRBV4-2 and TRBJ2-3; 10 bases line up with TRBD1. Germline loops: CDR1 LGHNA, CDR2 YNFKEQ. The CDR3 length is 15 residues. V gave up 4 bases and J gave up 2 bases; unmatched junction bases: 3. CDR3 DNA: TGTGCCAGCAGCCCGGGACAGGGGCCCACAGATACGCAGTATTTT. Its translation: CASSPGQGPTDTQYF.